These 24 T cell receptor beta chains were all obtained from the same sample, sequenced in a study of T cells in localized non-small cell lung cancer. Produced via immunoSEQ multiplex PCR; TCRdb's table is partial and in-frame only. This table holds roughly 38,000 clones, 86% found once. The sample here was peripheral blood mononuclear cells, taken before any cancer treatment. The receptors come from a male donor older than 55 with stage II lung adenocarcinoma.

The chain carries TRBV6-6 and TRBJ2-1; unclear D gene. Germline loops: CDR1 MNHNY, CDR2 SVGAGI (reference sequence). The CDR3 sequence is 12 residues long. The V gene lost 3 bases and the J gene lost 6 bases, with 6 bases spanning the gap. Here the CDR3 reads CASSYTFNEQFF. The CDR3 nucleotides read TGTGCCAGCAGTTATACCTTCAATGAGCAGTTCTTC.

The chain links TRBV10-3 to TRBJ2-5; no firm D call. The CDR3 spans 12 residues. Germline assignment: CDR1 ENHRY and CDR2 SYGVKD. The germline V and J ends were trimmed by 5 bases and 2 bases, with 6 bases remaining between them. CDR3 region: CAISLEQETQYF. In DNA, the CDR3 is TGTGCCATCAGTCTAGAACAAGAGACCCAGTACTTC.

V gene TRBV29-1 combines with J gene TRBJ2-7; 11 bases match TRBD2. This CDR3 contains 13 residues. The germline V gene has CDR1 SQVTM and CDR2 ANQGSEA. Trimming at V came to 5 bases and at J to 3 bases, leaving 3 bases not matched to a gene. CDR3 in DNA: TGCAGCGTTCTAACTAGCGGGAGCTACGAGCAGTACTTC. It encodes CSVLTSGSYEQYF.

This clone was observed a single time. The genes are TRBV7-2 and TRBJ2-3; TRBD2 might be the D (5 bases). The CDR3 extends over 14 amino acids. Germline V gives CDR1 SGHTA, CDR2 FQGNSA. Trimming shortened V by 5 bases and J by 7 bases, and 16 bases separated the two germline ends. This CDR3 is CASSGQPHGNTQYF. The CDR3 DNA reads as TGTGCCAGCAGCGGCCAGCCCCACGGGAATACGCAGTATTTT.

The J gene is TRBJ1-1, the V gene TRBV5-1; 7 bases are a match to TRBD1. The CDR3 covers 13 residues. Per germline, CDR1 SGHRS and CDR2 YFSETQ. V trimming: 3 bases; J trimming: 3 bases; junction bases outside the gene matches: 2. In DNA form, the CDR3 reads TGCGCCAGCAGCTGGGACAGAGACACTGAAGCTTTCTTT. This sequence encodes CASSWDRDTEAFF. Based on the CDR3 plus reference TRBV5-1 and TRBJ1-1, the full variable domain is KAGVTQTPRYLIKTRGQQVTLSCSPISGHRSVSWYQQTPGQGLQFLFEYFSETQRNKGNFPGRFSGRQFSNSRSEMNVSTLELGDSALYLCASSWDRDTEAFFGQGTRLTVV.

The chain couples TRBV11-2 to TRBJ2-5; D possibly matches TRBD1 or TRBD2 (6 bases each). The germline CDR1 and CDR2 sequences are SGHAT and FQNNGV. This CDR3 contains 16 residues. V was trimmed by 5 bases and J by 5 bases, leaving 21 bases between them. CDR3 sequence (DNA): TGTGCCAGCAGCCGACGGGGGCTTCCTTGGGGGGAGACCCAGTACTTC. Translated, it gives CASSRRGLPWGETQYF.

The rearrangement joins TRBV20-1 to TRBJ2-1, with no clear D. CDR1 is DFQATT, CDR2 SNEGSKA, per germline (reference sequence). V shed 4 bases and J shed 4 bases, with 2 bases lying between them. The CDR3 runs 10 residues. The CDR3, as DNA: TGCAGTGCTATTTACAATGAGCAGTTCTTC. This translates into CSAIYNEQFF.

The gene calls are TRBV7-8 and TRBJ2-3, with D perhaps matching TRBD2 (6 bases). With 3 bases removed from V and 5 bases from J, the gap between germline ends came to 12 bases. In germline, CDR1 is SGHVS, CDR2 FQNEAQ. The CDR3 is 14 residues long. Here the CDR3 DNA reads TGTGCCAGCAGCTTGGGCCAGGAGGGAGATACGCAGTATTTT. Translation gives CASSLGQEGDTQYF.

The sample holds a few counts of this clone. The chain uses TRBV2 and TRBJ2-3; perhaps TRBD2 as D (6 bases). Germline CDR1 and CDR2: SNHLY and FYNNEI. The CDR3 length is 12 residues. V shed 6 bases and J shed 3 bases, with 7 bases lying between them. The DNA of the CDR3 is TGTGCCAGCAGGGAGGGGACAGATACGCAGTATTTT. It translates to CASREGTDTQYF.

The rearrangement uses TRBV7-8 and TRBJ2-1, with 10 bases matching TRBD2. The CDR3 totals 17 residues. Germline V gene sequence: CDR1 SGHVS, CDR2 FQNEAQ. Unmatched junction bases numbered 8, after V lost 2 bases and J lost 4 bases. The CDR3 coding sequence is TGTGCCAGCAGCTTAAGTTCGTGGACTAGCGGATACAATGAGCAGTTCTTC. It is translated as CASSLSSWTSGYNEQFF. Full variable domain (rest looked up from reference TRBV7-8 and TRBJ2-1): GAGVSQSPRYKVAKRGQDVALRCDPISGHVSLFWYQQALGQGPEFLTYFQNEAQLDKSGLPSDRFFAERPEGSVSTLKIQRTQQEDSAVYLCASSLSSWTSGYNEQFFGPGTRLTVL.

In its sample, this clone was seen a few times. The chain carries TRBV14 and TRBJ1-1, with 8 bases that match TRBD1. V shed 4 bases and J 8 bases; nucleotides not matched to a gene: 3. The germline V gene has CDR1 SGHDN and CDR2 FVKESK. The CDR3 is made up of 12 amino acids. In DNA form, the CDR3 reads TGTGCCAGCAGCCGGTGGACAGGGGAAGCTTTCTTT. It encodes CASSRWTGEAFF.

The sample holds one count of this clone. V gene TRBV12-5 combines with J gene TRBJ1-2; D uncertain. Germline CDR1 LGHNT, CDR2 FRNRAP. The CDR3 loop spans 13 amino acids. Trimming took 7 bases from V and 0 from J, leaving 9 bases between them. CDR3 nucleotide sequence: TGTGCTAGTGCCCCTATGCCTAACTATGGCTACACCTTC. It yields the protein CASAPMPNYGYTF. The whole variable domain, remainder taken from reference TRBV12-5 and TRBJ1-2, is DARVTQTPRHKVTEMGQEVTMRCQPILGHNTVFWYRQTMMQGLELLAYFRNRAPLDDSGMPKDRFSAEMPDATLATLKIQPSEPRDSAVYFCASAPMPNYGYTFGSGTRLTVV.

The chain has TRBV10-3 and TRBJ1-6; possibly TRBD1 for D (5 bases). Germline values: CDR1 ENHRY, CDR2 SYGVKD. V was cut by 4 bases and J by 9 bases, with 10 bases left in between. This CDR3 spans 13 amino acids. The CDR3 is CAISAGAGSPLHF. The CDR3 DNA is TGTGCCATCAGTGCCGGGGCCGGTTCACCCCTCCACTTT.

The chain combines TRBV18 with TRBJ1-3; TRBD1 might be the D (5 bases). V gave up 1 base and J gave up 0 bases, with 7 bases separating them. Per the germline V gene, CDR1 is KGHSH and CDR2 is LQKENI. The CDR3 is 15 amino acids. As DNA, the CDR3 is TGTGCCAGCTCACCACAGGGACTCTCTGGAAACACCATATATTTT. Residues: CASSPQGLSGNTIYF. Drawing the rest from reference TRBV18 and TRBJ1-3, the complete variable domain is NAGVMQNPRHLVRRRGQEARLRCSPMKGHSHVYWYRQLPEEGLKFMVYLQKENIIDESGMPKERFSAEFPKEGPSILRIQQVVRGDSAAYFCASSPQGLSGNTIYFGEGSWLTVV.

For the CDR3, the DNA is TGTGCCCTCACATCCGGGACAGCCTTTTACGAGCAGTACTTC. Residues: CALTSGTAFYEQYF. The chain has TRBV6-1 and TRBJ2-7; TRBD1 matches 7 bases. The V segment lost 11 bases and the J segment 4 bases; nucleotides outside the gene matches: 14. This CDR3 region has 14 residues. Germline V lookup: CDR1 MNHNS, CDR2 SASEGT.

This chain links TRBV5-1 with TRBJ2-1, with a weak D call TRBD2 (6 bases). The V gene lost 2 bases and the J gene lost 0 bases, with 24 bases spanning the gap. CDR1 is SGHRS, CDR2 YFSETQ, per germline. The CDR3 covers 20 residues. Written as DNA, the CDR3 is TGCGCCAGCAGCTTCCCGGGACTCGCCCGGGCGGCGAGCTCCTACAATGAGCAGTTCTTC. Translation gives CASSFPGLARAASSYNEQFF.

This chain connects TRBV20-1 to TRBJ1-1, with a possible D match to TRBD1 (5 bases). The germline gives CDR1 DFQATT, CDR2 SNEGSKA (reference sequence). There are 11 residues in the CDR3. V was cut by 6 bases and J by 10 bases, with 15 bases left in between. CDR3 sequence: CSAGRGSGAFF. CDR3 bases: TGCAGTGCGGGGCGAGGGTCAGGAGCTTTCTTT.

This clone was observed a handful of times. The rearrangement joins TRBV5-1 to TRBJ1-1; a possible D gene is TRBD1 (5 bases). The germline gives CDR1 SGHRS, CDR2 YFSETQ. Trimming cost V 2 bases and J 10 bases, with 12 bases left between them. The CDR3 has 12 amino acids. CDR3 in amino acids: CASSFDSGGAFF. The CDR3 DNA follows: TGCGCCAGCAGCTTCGACTCCGGGGGAGCTTTCTTT. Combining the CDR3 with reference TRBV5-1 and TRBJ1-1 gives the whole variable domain KAGVTQTPRYLIKTRGQQVTLSCSPISGHRSVSWYQQTPGQGLQFLFEYFSETQRNKGNFPGRFSGRQFSNSRSEMNVSTLELGDSALYLCASSFDSGGAFFGQGTRLTVV.

Written as DNA, the CDR3 is TGTGCCAGCAGCGACAGGGGGCTCTACGAGCAGTACTTC. The encoded protein is CASSDRGLYEQYF. The chain recombines TRBV27 with TRBJ2-7; 10 nucleotides align to TRBD1. Germline V CDR1 and CDR2: MNHEY, SMNVEV (reference sequence). V trimming: 6 bases; J trimming: 3 bases; junction bases outside the gene matches: 2. The CDR3 totals 13 residues.

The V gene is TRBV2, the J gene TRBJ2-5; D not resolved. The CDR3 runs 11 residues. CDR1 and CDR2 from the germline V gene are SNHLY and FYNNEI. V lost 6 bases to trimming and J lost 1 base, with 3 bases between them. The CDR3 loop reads CASSPQETQYF. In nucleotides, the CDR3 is TGTGCCAGCAGCCCCCAAGAGACCCAGTACTTC. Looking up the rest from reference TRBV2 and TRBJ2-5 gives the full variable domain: EPEVTQTPSHQVTQMGQEVILRCVPISNHLYFYWYRQILGQKVEFLVSFYNNEISEKSEIFDDQFSVERPDGSNFTLKIRSTKLEDSAMYFCASSPQETQYFGPGTRLLVL.

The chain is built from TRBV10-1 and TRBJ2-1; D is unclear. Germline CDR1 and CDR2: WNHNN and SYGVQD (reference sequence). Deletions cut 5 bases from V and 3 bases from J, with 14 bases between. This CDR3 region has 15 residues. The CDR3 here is CASSPASRDYNEQFF. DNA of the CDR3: TGCGCCAGCAGTCCGGCCTCTAGAGACTACAATGAGCAGTTCTTC.

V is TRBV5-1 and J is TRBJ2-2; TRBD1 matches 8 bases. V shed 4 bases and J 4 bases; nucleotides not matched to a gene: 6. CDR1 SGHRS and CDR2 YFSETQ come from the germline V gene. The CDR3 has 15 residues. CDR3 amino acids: CASSPGQETTGELFF. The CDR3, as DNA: TGCGCCAGCAGCCCGGGACAGGAGACCACCGGGGAGCTGTTTTTT.

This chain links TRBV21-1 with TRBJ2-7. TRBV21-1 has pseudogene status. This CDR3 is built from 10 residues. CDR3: CASSSEGLDF. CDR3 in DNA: TGTGCCAGCAGCTCGGAAGGATTGGACTTC.

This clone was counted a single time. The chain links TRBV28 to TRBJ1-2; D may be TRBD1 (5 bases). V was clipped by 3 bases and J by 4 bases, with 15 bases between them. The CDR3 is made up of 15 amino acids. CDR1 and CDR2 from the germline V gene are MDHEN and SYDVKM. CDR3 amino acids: CASSLLGTQGYGYTF. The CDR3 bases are TGTGCCAGCAGTTTGCTCGGGACTCAGGGCTATGGCTACACCTTC.